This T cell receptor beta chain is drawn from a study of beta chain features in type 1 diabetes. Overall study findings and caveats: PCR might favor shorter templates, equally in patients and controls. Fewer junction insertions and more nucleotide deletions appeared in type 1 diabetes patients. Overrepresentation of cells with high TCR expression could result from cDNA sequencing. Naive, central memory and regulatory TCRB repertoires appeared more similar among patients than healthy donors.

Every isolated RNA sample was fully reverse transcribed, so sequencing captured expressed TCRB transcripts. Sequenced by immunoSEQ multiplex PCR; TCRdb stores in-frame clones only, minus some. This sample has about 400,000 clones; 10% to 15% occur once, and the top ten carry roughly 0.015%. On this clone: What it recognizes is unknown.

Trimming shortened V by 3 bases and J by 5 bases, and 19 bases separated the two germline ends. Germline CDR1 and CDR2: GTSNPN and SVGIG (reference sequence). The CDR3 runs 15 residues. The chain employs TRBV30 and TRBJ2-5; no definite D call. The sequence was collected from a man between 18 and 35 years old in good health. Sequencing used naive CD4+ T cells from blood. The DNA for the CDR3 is TGTGCCTGGAGGCCCAAGCCTCACCCCGGGGAGACCCAGTACTTC. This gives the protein CAWRPKPHPGETQYF.